This T cell receptor beta chain was captured by sequencing in a study of blood T cell repertoires in COVID-19. Study summary: Nucleic acid was either cDNA or gDNA, and it came from T cells, B-cell-depleted T cells, or PBMCs.

Per the authors' pipeline: The authors estimated nucleated cell counts from reference gene primer amplification. Measured with immunoSEQ multiplex PCR; TCRdb has only the in-frame clones, and not every one. The V and J calls and clone size come from that table; D and trimming were worked out from the DNA. The table shows tens of thousands of clones, with about 85% occurring only once. Per germline, CDR1 SGHTA and CDR2 FQGNSA. The CDR3 loop spans 17 amino acids. J gave up 0 bases and V 1 base, and 9 bases lay outside the gene matches. The receptor's source is a human donor in a cohort sampled during active COVID-19. The chain couples TRBV7-2 to TRBJ2-7, with 7 positions matching TRBD2. Source material: peripheral blood. The CDR3 here is CASSLGGGSFPSYEQYF. The CDR3 nucleotides read TGTGCCAGCAGCTTAGGAGGCGGGAGCTTCCCCTCCTACGAGCAGTACTTC.